What follows is one T cell receptor beta chain and its context. These data are taken from a study of spatial heterogeneity in lung cancer. Study overall: Compared with alpha-chain sequences, beta-chain sequences were consistently detected in greater numbers.

TCRdb processed the 5' RACE reads anew with MiXCR; each CDR3 protein has one entry. Here the sample spans around 110,000 distinct CDR3 sequences, 12% being singletons. Time point here: blood at routine non-recurrence follow-up after resection. Whole RNA, which was extracted from tumor, nontumor lung tissue or frozen PBMC, was sequenced without any cell sorting. The CDR3 is made up of 14 amino acids. Germline V gene data show CDR1 as GTSNPN and CDR2 as SVGIG (reference sequence). V lost 4 bases, J lost 5 bases, and 17 bases lay in between. The starting material was PBMCs, obtained at follow-up. The source of this sequence is a male donor with early-stage non-small cell lung cancer. The V call is TRBV30, the J call TRBJ2-5, with a tentative D call TRBD1 (7 bases). The CDR3 DNA is TGTGCCTGGACCACGCAGGGGGGAAGCGAGACCCAGTACTTC. Translated: CAWTTQGGSETQYF. Drawing the rest from reference TRBV30 and TRBJ2-5, the complete variable domain is SQTIHQWPATLVQPVGSPLSLECTVEGTSNPNLYWYRQAAGRGLQLLFYSVGIGQISSEVPQNLSASRPQDRQFILSSKKLLLSDSGFYLCAWTTQGGSETQYFGPGTRLLVL.